The subject of this entry is one TCR beta chain. Profiled with immunoSEQ multiplex PCR; TCRdb holds only in-frame clones, not every one. The sample includes fewer than 300,000 clones, approximately 90% seen only once; the top ten take 0.95% to 1.2%. The sample comes from a study of blood T cell repertoires in COVID-19. On the study more broadly: Donors in the United States, Italy and Spain gave samples during acute or convalescent COVID-19. PBMCs, B-cell-depleted T cells, or T cells were the source of the cDNA or gDNA that made up the material.

Cohorts were determined from participant-reported clinical history. Two consecutive negative NP/OP PCR tests, clearance, or resolved symptoms defined Cohort 3 recovery. Sequencing was performed on PBMCs or T cells enriched from blood (not recorded which). This sequence originates from a woman under 40 who had recovered from COVID-19.

The CDR3 coding sequence is TGTGCCAGCAGCTCCGGACAGGGAGGATTGGGAAGGGCCAACGTCCTGACTTTC. As protein: CASSSGQGGLGRANVLTF. The V call is TRBV7-3, the J call TRBJ2-6, with 8 bases matching TRBD1. CDR1 and CDR2 (germline): SGHTA, FQGTGA. The CDR3 totals 18 residues. With 4 bases clipped from V and 5 bases from J, the junction kept 13 bases outside the gene matches.